This T cell receptor (beta chain) appears in the sequencing data of a study of OX40 agonist ivuxolimab in advanced cancers. Study summary: A male proportion of 82.7% was recorded, with mean age around 55 years and range roughly 23 to 79.

Libraries were prepared by immunoSEQ multiplex PCR; TCRdb keeps only in-frame clonotypes and omits some of them. The sample has roughly 77,000 clones, roughly 80% seen once. This receptor was identified in an adult with an advanced solid tumor such as melanoma, head and neck, liver or kidney cancer. The sequences come from CD4+ or CD8+ T cells sorted from blood, collected in a trial of the OX40 agonist ivuxolimab.

CDR3 coding DNA: TGTGCCAGCAGTGAAGACTACTCTAGCACAGATACGCAGTATTTT. Translating it yields CASSEDYSSTDTQYF. J is TRBJ2-3 and V is TRBV6-1; no definite D call. CDR1 is MNHNS, CDR2 SASEGT, per germline. The CDR3 spans 15 residues. V lost 1 base to trimming and J lost 0 bases, with 8 bases between them.